This TCR beta chain is from a study of blood T cell repertoires in COVID-19. Generated by immunoSEQ multiplex PCR, the TCRdb table keeps only in-frame clones and is missing some. This table holds over 120,000 clones, around 83% found once. CDR3 size: 16 residues. Germline V gene lookup returns CDR1 MGHRA and CDR2 YSYEKL. V was shortened by 1 base and J by 3 bases, with 15 bases between the two germline ends. The TCR was taken from a man aged 50 or older who had recovered from COVID-19. The sequencing input was PBMCs or T cells enriched from blood (not recorded which). The chain is built from TRBV4-1 and TRBJ1-2; weak D call: TRBD1 (6 bases). The CDR3 loop is CASSQGEAGVHYGYTF. The CDR3 nucleotides read TGCGCCAGCAGCCAAGGAGAGGCAGGGGTACACTATGGCTACACCTTC.